This TCR beta chain was profiled in a study of T cell repertoires in cytomegalovirus infection. Study at large: Indications came from public TCR beta signatures; they pointed to CMV infection and to a matching HLA type.

TCRdb itself ran the reads through MiXCR, one entry per CDR3 protein. This table has approximately 43,000 distinct CDR3 sequences, approximately 22% appearing once. This clonotype was seen at least ten times. Antigen specificity is unknown. Study-wide points: Identification of carriers of CMV plus the relevant HLA was performed using cumulative public TCR beta family frequency. The ex vivo response was dominated by HLA-C-restricted CMV-specific TCR beta clonotypes.

This CDR3 has 14 residues. Germline V gene data show CDR1 as SGHVS and CDR2 as FQNEAQ. V was pared by 3 bases and J by 7 bases, with 12 bases between. The sequencing input was PBMCs, sequenced either directly or after in vitro stimulation (not recorded which). This clonotype originated in a human donor in good health (CMV status not recorded). Some clones in this sample may be carry-over from other donors' samples. This chain links TRBV7-8 with TRBJ1-4, with a possible D match to TRBD1 (5 bases). CDR3 sequence reads: CASSFGRGTEKLFF. DNA for the CDR3: TGTGCCAGCAGCTTCGGTAGGGGTACTGAAAAACTGTTTTTT.